Shown below are 5 T cell receptor beta chains from a single sample sequenced in a study of T cells after yellow fever vaccination. TCRdb itself ran the 5' RACE reads through MiXCR, one entry per CDR3 protein. The sample includes about 300,000 distinct CDR3 sequences, under 9% of them seen just once. Sequencing was performed on CD4+ T cells sorted from PBMCs, taken 5 days after the yellow fever booster vaccination. The receptors here all came from a man between 18 and 35 years old who received the YFV17D yellow fever vaccine.

The chain employs TRBV21-1 and TRBJ1-6; TRBD1 is taken as the D call from the table, unchecked against the DNA. TRBV21-1 is annotated as a pseudogene. The CDR3 is made up of 17 amino acids. This CDR3 reads CASRRDRRIPYNSPLHF. The CDR3 DNA follows: TGTGCCAGCAGACGGGACAGGCGCATCCCCTATAATTCACCCCTCCACTTT.

This clonotype has a handful of counts. The rearrangement joins TRBV11-1 to TRBJ2-6; no clear D gene. V lost 5 bases and J 2 bases, leaving 7 bases between the germline ends. The CDR3 length is 14 residues. Germline V gene lookup returns CDR1 SGHAT and CDR2 FQDESV (reference sequence). CDR3 loop: CASSPDPGANVLTF. In nucleotides, the CDR3 is TGTGCCAGCAGCCCCGACCCTGGGGCCAACGTCCTGACTTTC.

The gene calls are TRBV18 and TRBJ1-5, with a possible D match to TRBD1 (5 bases). CDR3 length: 14 residues. V was shortened by 5 bases and J by 2 bases, with 10 bases between the two germline ends. Germline CDR1 KGHSH, CDR2 LQKENI. The CDR3, as DNA: TGTGCCAGCTCAGGGGGGGTTGGCAATCAGCCCCAGCATTTT. This gives the protein CASSGGVGNQPQHF.

The chain links TRBV6-2 or TRBV6-3 to TRBJ1-2, with 8 bases that match TRBD1. The CDR3 runs 13 residues. J gave up 7 bases and V 3 bases, and 4 bases lay outside the gene matches. Germline lookup yields CDR1 MNHEY and CDR2 SVGEGT. Here the CDR3 reads CASSYSGGLGYTF. The CDR3 nucleotides are TGTGCCAGCAGTTATTCAGGGGGCCTTGGCTACACCTTC.

This chain links TRBV7-2 with TRBJ2-7; 9 positions agree with TRBD2. Looked up from germline, CDR1 is SGHTA and CDR2 is FQGNSA. The CDR3 spans 14 residues. Trimming at V came to 4 bases and at J to 2 bases, leaving 3 bases not matched to a gene. CDR3 residues: CASSSSGGTYEQYF. CDR3 sequence (DNA): TGTGCCAGCAGCTCGAGCGGGGGGACCTACGAGCAGTACTTC.